Below, 2 T cell receptor beta chains from the same sample are listed, as sequenced in a study of control samples from healthy donors and cancer patients. Only in-frame clones appear in the TCRdb table, and some are missing; sequencing was by immunoSEQ multiplex PCR. The repertoire holds over 85,000 clones, with approximately 88% as singletons. Sequencing was done on a sample of PBMCs. The receptors were sampled from a woman aged 45-60 years with colorectal cancer.

The genes are TRBV28 and TRBJ1-1; unclear D gene. Germline V CDR1 and CDR2: MDHEN, SYDVKM. This CDR3 spans 14 amino acids. V was shortened by 5 bases and J by 4 bases, with 14 bases between the two germline ends. In nucleotides, the CDR3 is TGTGCCAGCAGTCCACCAGGAGGGTTCACTGAAGCTTTCTTT. Translated: CASSPPGGFTEAFF.

This clone appeared once. The gene calls are TRBV13 and TRBJ2-1, with D perhaps being TRBD1 or TRBD2 (5 bases each). The CDR3 spans 15 residues. Looked up from germline, CDR1 is PRHDT and CDR2 is FYEKMQ (reference sequence). V dropped 2 bases and J dropped 1 base, with 9 bases sitting between them. CDR3 amino acids: CASSLQGRSYNEQFF. Written as DNA, the CDR3 is TGTGCCAGCAGCTTACAGGGACGGTCCTACAATGAGCAGTTCTTC.